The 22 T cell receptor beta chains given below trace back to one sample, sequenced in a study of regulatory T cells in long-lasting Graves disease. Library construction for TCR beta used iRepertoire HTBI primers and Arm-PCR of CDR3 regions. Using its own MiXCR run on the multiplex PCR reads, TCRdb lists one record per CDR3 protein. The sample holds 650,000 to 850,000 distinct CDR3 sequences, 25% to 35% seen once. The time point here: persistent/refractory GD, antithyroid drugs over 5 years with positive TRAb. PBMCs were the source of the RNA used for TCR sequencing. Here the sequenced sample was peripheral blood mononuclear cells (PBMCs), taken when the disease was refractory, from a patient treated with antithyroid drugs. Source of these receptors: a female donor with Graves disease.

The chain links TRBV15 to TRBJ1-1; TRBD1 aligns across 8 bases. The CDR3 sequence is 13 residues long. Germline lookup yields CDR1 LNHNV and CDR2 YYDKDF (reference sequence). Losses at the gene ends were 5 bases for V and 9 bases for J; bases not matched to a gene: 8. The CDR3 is CATSPRDRNQAFF. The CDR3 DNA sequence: TGTGCCACCAGCCCCCGGGACAGGAACCAAGCTTTCTTT.

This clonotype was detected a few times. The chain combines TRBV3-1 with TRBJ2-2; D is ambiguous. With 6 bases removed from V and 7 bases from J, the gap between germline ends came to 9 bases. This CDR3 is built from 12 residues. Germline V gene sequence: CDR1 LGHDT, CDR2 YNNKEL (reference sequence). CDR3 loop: CASRQLNGELFF. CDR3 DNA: TGTGCCAGCAGGCAGTTGAACGGGGAGCTGTTTTTT. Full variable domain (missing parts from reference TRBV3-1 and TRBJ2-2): DTAVSQTPKYLVTQMGNDKSIKCEQNLGHDTMYWYKQDSKKFLKIMFSYNNKELIINETVPNRFSPKSPDKAHLNLHINSLELGDSAVYFCASRQLNGELFFGEGSRLTVL.

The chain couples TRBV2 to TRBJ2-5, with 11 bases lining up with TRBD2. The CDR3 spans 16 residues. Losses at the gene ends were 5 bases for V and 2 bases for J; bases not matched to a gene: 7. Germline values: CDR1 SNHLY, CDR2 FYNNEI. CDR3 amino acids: CASSTRLAGLQETQYF. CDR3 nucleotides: TGTGCCAGCAGTACCCGACTAGCGGGGTTGCAAGAGACCCAGTACTTC. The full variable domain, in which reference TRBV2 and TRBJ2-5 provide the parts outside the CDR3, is EPEVTQTPSHQVTQMGQEVILRCVPISNHLYFYWYRQILGQKVEFLVSFYNNEISEKSEIFDDQFSVERPDGSNFTLKIRSTKLEDSAMYFCASSTRLAGLQETQYFGPGTRLLVL.

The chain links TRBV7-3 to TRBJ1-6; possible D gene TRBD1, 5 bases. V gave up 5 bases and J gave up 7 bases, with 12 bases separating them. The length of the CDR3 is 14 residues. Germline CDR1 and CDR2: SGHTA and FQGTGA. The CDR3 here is CASSHGTGNSPLHF. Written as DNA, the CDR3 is TGTGCCAGCAGCCACGGGACGGGGAATTCACCCCTCCACTTT. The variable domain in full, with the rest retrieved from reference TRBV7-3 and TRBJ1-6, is GAGVSQTPSNKVTEKGKYVELRCDPISGHTALYWYRQSLGQGPEFLIYFQGTGAADDSGLPNDRFFAVRPEGSVSTLKIQRTERGDSAVYLCASSHGTGNSPLHFGNGTRLTVT.

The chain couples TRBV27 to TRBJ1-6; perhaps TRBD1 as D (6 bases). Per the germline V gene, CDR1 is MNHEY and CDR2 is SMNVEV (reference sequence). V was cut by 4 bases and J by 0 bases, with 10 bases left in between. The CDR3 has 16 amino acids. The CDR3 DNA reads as TGTGCCAGCAGTTCTACAGGGAGCTCCTATAATTCACCCCTCCACTTT. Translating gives CASSSTGSSYNSPLHF.

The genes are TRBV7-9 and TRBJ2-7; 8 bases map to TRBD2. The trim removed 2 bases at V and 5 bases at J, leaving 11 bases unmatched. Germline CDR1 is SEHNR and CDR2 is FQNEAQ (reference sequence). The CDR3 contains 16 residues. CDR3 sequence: CASSLIGRAGDNEQYF. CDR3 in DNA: TGTGCCAGCAGCTTAATCGGGAGGGCCGGAGATAACGAGCAGTACTTC.

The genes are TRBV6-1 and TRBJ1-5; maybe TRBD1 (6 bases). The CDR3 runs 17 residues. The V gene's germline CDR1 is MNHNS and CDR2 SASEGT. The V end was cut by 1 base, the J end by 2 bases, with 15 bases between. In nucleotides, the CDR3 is TGTGCCAGCAGTGAAGGTTGGGGGGCTACTGGCAATCAGCCCCAGCATTTT. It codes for CASSEGWGATGNQPQHF.

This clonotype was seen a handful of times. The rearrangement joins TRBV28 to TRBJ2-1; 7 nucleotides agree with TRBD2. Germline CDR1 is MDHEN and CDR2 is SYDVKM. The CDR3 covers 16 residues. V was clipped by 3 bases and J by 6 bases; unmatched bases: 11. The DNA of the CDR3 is TGTGCCAGCAGTTTTTGGGGGGGACGTCCGGTCAATGAGCAGTTCTTC. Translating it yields CASSFWGGRPVNEQFF.

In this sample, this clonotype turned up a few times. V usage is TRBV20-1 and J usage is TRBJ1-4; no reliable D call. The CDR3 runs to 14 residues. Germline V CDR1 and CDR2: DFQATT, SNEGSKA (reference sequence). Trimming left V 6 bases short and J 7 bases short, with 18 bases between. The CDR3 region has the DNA TGCAGTGCAATGTTATCCGGAGGCAGTGAAAAACTGTTTTTT. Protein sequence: CSAMLSGGSEKLFF.

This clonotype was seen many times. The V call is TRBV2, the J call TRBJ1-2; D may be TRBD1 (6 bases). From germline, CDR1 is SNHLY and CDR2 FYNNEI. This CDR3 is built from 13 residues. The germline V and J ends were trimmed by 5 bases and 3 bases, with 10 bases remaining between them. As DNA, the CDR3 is TGTGCCAGCAGTCGACAGGAACACTATGGCTACACCTTC. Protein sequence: CASSRQEHYGYTF.

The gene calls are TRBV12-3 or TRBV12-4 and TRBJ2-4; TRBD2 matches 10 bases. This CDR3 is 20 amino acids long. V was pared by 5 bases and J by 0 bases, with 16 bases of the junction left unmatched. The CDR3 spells CASSPNLAGGEILAKNIQYF. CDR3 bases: TGTGCCAGCAGTCCAAATTTAGCGGGAGGAGAAATTCTAGCCAAAAACATTCAGTACTTC.

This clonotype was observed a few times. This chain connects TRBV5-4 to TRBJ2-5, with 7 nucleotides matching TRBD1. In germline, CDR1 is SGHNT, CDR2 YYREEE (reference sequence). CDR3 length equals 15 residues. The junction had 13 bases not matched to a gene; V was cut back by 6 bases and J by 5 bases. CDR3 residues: CASTLTGSLGETQYF. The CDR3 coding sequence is TGTGCCAGCACTTTGACAGGGTCATTGGGGGAGACCCAGTACTTC.

CDR3 nucleotides: TGTGCCAGTAGTAAGACAGCGCCCTACGAGCAGTACTTC. It specifies CASSKTAPYEQYF. The rearrangement links TRBV19 to TRBJ2-7, with D possibly matching TRBD1 (5 bases). This CDR3 region has 13 residues. Trimming took off 4 bases at V and 2 bases at J, with 9 bases between the two ends. Germline CDR1 and CDR2: LNHDA and SQIVND (reference sequence).

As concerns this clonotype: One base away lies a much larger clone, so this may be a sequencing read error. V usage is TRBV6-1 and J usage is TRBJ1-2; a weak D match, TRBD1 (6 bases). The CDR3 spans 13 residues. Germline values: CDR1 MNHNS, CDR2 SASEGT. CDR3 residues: CASGDKKTGGYTF. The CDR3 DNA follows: TGTGCCAGCGGTGACAAGAAGACAGGTGGCTACACCTTC.

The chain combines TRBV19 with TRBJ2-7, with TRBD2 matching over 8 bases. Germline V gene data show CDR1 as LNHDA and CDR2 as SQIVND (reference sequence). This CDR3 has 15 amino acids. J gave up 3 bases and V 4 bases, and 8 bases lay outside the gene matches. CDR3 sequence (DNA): TGTGCCAGTAGTACCAAAGCGGGAGAGATCTACGAGCAGTACTTC. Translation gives CASSTKAGEIYEQYF.

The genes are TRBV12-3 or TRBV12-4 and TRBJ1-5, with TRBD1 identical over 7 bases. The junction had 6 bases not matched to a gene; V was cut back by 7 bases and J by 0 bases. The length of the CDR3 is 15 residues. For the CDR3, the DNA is TGTGCCAGCACCCGGGACAGAAATAGCAATCAGCCCCAGCATTTT. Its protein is CASTRDRNSNQPQHF.

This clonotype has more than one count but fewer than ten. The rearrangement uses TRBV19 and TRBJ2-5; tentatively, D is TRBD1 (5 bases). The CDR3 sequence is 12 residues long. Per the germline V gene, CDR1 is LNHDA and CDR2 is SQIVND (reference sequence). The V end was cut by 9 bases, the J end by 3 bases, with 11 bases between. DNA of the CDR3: TGTGCCAGGGAAGTCAGGGAAGAGACCCAGTACTTC. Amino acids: CAREVREETQYF.

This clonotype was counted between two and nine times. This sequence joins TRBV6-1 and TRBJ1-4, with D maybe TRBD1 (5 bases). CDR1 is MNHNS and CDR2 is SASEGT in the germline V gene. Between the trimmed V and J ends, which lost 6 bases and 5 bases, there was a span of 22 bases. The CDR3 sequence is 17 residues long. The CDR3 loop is CASRKHESRQTNEKLFF. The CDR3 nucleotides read TGTGCCAGCAGAAAACATGAGTCGAGACAGACGAATGAAAAACTGTTTTTT.

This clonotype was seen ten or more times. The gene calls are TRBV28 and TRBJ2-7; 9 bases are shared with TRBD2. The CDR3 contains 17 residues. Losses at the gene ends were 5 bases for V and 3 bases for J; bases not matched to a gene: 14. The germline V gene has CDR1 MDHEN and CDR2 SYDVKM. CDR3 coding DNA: TGTGCCAGCAGTCCGATAATAAGCGGGAGGCCAATCTACGAGCAGTACTTC. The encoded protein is CASSPIISGRPIYEQYF.

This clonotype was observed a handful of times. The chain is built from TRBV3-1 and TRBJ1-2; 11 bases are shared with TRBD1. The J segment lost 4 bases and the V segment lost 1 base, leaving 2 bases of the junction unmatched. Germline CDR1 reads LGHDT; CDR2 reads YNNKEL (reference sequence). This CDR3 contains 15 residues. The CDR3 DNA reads TGTGCCAGCAGCCAAGGGGACAGGGGGGTCTATGGCTACACCTTC. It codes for CASSQGDRGVYGYTF.

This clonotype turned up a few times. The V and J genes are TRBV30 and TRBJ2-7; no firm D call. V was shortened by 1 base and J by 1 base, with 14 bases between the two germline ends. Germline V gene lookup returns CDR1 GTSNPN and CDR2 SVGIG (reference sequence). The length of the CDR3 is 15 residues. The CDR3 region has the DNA TGTGCCTGGAGTGAGGGTGCCAACCCGTCCTACGAGCAGTACTTC. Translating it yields CAWSEGANPSYEQYF.

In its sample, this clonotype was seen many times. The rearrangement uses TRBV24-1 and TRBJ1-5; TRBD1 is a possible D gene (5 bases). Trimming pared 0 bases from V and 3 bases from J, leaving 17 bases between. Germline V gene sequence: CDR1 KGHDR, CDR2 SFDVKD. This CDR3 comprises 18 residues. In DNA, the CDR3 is TGTGCCACCAGTGATTTGGGGACGTCCAATTCCTACAATCAGCCCCAGCATTTT. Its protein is CATSDLGTSNSYNQPQHF.